This TCR beta chain derives from a study of Ad26.COV2.S vaccination and SARS-CoV-2 variants. Overall study context: Donor allocation was to the COV1001 Ad26.COV2.S trial arm. Once, or twice with 56 days between doses, Ad26.COV2.S was given intramuscularly.

The treatment was: 15 to 20 received Ad26.COV2.S at low or high dose, single or two shots; a few received placebo; per-sample allocation not given. The study sampled participants on day 63 after the first vaccine or placebo injection. Ad26 vector vaccine expressed Wuhan-strain SARS-CoV-2 spike. V gave up 2 bases and J gave up 0 bases, with 8 bases separating them. This CDR3 spans 14 amino acids. Germline-derived CDR1 and CDR2 are GTSNPN and SVGIG (reference sequence). Assay: immunoSEQ multiplex PCR; the TCRdb copy retains only in-frame clones and omits some. The sample shows around 400,000 clones, around 91% of them seen only once. This clone was seen just once.

The sequence derives from a person aged 18-65 years who received the Ad26.COV2.S COVID-19 vaccine or a placebo. The chain has TRBV30 and TRBJ1-3, with D unresolved. The sequences come from peripheral blood, collected in a trial of Ad26.COV2.S vaccine versus placebo. The CDR3: CAWSTTVSGNTIYF. The DNA for the CDR3 is TGTGCCTGGAGTACGACGGTCTCTGGAAACACCATATATTTT.